The T cell receptor beta chain described here comes from a study of identifying expanded T cells in peripheral blood. The CDR3 has 15 residues. Germline-derived CDR1 and CDR2 are SNHLY and FYNNEI. Trimming took 7 bases from V and 3 from J; bases not matched to a gene: 11. Sequencing was performed with immunoSEQ multiplex PCR; in TCRdb, only in-frame clones are kept and a portion is missing. The repertoire holds around 95,000 clones, with roughly 88% as singletons. In this sample, this clone turned up once. V is TRBV2 and J is TRBJ2-7, with TRBD2 identical over 8 bases. The specimen was blood. This TCR came from a person between 18 and 75 years old in good health. CDR3 DNA: TGTGCCAGCACCTTGACTGGGACTAGGGTCTACGAGCAGTACTTC. Translation: CASTLTGTRVYEQYF.